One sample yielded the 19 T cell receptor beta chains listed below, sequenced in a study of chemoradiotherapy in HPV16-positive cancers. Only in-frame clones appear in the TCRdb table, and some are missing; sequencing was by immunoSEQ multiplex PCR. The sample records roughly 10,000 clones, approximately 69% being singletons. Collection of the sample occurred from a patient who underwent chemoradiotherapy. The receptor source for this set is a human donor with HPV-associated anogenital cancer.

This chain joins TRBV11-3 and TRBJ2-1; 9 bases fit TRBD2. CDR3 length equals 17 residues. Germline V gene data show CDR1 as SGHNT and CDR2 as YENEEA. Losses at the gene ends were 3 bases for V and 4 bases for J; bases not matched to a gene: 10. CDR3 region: CASSFTAGGQTYNEQFF. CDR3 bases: TGTGCCAGCAGCTTTACAGCGGGGGGACAGACTTACAATGAGCAGTTCTTC. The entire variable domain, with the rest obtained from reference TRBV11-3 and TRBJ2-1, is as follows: EAGVVQSPRYKIIEKKQPVAFWCNPISGHNTLYWYLQNLGQGPELLIRYENEEAVDDSQLPKDRFSAERLKGVDSTLKIQPAELGDSAVYLCASSFTAGGQTYNEQFFGPGTRLTVL.

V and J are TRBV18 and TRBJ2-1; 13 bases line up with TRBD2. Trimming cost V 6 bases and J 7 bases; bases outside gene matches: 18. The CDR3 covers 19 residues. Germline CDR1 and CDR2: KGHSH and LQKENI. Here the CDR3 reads CASSQWGQLAGGPVNEQFF. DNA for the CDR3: TGTGCCAGCTCTCAATGGGGACAACTAGCGGGAGGGCCAGTGAATGAGCAGTTCTTC.

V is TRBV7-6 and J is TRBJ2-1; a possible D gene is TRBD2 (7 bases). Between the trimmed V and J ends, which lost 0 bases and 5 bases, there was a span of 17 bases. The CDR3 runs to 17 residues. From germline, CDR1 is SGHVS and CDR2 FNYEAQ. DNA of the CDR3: TGTGCCAGCAGCTTAGCATCTCCGGGGGGCAGAAACAATGAGCAGTTCTTC. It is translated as CASSLASPGGRNNEQFF.

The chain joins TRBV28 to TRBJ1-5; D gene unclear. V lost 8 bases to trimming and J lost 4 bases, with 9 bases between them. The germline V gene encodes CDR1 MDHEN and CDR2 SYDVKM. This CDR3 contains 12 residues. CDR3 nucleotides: TGTGCCAGCTGGGTCCTAAATCAGCCCCAGCATTTT. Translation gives CASWVLNQPQHF.

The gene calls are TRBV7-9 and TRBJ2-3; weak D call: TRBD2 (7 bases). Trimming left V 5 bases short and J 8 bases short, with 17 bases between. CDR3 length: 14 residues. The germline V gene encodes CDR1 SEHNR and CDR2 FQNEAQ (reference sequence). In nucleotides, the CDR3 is TGTGCCAGCAGCGCCAGAGGGGGGGGGACTACGCAGTATTTT. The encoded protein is CASSARGGGTTQYF.

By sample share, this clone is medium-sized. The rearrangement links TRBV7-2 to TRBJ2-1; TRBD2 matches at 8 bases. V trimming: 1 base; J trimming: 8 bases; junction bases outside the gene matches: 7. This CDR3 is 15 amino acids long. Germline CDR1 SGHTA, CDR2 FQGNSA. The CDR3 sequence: CASSLGAGLDDEQFF. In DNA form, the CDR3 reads TGTGCCAGCAGCTTAGGGGCGGGACTAGACGATGAGCAGTTCTTC.

For the CDR3, the DNA is TGTGCCAGCAGCGTACAGTCTGGGGCCAACGTCCTGACTTTC. It yields the protein CASSVQSGANVLTF. The V call is TRBV9, the J call TRBJ2-6; D is ambiguous. The CDR3 totals 14 residues. Deletions cut 1 base from V and 1 base from J, with 3 bases between. Per germline, CDR1 SGDLS and CDR2 YYNGEE.

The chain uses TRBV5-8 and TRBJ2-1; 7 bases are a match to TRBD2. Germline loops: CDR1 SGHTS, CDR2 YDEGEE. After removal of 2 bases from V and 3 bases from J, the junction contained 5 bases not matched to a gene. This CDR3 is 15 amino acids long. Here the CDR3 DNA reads TGTGCCAGCAGCTTAGCGGGACTGAACTACAATGAGCAGTTCTTC. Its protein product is CASSLAGLNYNEQFF. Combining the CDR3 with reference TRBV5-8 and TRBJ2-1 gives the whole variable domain EAGVTQSPTHLIKTRGQQATLRCSPISGHTSVYWYQQALGLGLQFLLWYDEGEERNRGNFPPRFSGRQFPNYSSELNVNALELEDSALYLCASSLAGLNYNEQFFGPGTRLTVL.

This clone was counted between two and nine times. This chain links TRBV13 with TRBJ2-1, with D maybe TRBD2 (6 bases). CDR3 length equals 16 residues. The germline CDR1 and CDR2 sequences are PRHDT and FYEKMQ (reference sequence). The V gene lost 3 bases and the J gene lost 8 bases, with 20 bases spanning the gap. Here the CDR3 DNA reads TGTGCCAGCAGCTTCCCCTCTTTCGGGGGAGTGGATGAGCAGTTCTTC. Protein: CASSFPSFGGVDEQFF.

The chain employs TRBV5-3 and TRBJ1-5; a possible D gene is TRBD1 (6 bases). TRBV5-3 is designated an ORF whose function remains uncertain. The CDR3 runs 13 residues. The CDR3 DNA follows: TGTGCGGTCGGGGGGCACTGGAATCAGCCCCAGCATTTT. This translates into CAVGGHWNQPQHF.

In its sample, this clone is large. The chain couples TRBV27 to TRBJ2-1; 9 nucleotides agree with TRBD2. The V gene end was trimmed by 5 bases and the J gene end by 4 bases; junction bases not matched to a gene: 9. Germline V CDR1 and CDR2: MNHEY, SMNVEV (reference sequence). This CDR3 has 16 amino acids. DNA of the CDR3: TGTGCCAGCAGTCTGGTAGCGGGAGCGATTTACAATGAGCAGTTCTTC. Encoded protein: CASSLVAGAIYNEQFF.

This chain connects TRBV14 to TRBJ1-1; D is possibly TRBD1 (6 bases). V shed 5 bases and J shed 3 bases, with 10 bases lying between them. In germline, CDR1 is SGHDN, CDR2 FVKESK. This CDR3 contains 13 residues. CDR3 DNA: TGTGCCAGCAGCGCACAGGGTTACACTGAAGCTTTCTTT. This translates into CASSAQGYTEAFF.

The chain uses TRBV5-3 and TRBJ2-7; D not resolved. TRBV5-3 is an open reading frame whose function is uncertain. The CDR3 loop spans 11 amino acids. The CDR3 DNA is TGTGCCAGAAGGCCCCGCCGGTGCAGTCACGTC. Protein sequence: CARRPRRCSHV.

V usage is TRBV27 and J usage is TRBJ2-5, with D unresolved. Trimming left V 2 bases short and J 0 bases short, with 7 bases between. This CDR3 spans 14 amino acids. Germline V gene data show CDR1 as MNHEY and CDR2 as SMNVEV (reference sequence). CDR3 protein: CASSLNRDQETQYF. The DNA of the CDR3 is TGTGCCAGCAGTTTAAATAGGGACCAAGAGACCCAGTACTTC.

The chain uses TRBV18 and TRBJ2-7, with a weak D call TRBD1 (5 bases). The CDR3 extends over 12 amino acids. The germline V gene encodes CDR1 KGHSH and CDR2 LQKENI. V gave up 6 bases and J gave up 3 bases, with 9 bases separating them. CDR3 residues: CASSVQDYEQYF. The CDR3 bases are TGTGCCAGCTCGGTACAGGACTACGAGCAGTACTTC.

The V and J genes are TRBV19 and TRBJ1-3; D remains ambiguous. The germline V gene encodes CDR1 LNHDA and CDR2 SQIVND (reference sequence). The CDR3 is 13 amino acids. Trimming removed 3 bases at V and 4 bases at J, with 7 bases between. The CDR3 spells CASSMDLGNTIYF. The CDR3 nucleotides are TGTGCCAGTAGTATGGACCTCGGAAACACCATATATTTT.

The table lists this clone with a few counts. DNA for the CDR3: TGTGCCAGCAGCTTAGTTGCTAACACTGAAGCTTTCTTT. Its translation is CASSLVANTEAFF. The chain couples TRBV7-2 to TRBJ1-1; D call uncertain. CDR3 length: 13 amino acids. Germline CDR1 reads SGHTA; CDR2 reads FQGNSA. V was cut by 1 base and J by 2 bases, with 5 bases left in between.

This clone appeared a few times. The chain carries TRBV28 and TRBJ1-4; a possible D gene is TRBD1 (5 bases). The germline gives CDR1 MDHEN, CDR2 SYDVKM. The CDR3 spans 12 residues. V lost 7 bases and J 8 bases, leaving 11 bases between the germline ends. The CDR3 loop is CASNPNREKLFF. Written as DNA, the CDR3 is TGTGCCAGCAACCCAAACAGGGAAAAACTGTTTTTT.

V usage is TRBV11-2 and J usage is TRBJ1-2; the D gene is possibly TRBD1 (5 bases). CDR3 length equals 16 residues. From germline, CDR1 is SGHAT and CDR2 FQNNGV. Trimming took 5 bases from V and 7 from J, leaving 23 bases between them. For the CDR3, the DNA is TGTGCCAGCAGCGATGGGAGGGGTAGGCGAGTGGGTGGCTACACCTTC. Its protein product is CASSDGRGRRVGGYTF.